A single sample is the source of the 21 T cell receptor beta chains below, sequenced in a study of cytomegalovirus exposure and HLA in healthy donors. Researchers ran the PCR with 60 Vbeta and 13 Jbeta primers. Data came from immunoSEQ multiplex PCR; TCRdb stores just in-frame clones and leaves some out. Of 120,000 to 150,000 clones listed, around 76% are singletons. Sequencing input: PBMCs. These TCRs come from a man between 18 and 29 years old in good health and CMV-seronegative.

V is TRBV7-6 and J is TRBJ2-3; a weak D match, TRBD1 (5 bases). Germline CDR1 reads SGHVS; CDR2 reads FNYEAQ. Between the trimmed V and J ends, which lost 3 bases and 4 bases, there was a span of 8 bases. This CDR3 region has 13 residues. The CDR3 sequence: CASSFRQSDTQYF. In DNA, the CDR3 is TGTGCCAGCAGCTTCCGACAGTCAGATACGCAGTATTTT.

The chain carries TRBV28 and TRBJ2-5; 8 nucleotides align to TRBD2. The trim removed 4 bases at V and 4 bases at J, leaving 8 bases unmatched. This CDR3 contains 15 residues. The germline CDR1 and CDR2 sequences are MDHEN and SYDVKM. The CDR3 region has the DNA TGTGCCAGCAGTTCACCGGGACTAGGGTCAGAGACCCAGTACTTC. Translation gives CASSSPGLGSETQYF. The full variable domain, with the rest looked up from reference TRBV28 and TRBJ2-5, is DVKVTQSSRYLVKRTGEKVFLECVQDMDHENMFWYRQDPGLGLRLIYFSYDVKMKEKGDIPEGYSVSREKKERFSLILESASTNQTSMYLCASSSPGLGSETQYFGPGTRLLVL.

The gene calls are TRBV6-1 and TRBJ2-5; 7 bases are a match to TRBD1. CDR3 length equals 14 residues. With V trimmed by 8 bases and J by 6 bases, 12 bases remained unmatched. Germline V CDR1 and CDR2: MNHNS, SASEGT. The CDR3 DNA sequence: TGTGCCAGCGCGAAAGAGACAGGGATTCAGACCCAGTACTTC. Translated, it gives CASAKETGIQTQYF.

The J gene is TRBJ2-2, the V gene TRBV2; possibly TRBD2 for D (5 bases). Trimming cost V 4 bases and J 4 bases, with 10 bases left between them. Germline V gene lookup returns CDR1 SNHLY and CDR2 FYNNEI. The CDR3 is made up of 14 amino acids. CDR3 nucleotide sequence: TGTGCCAGCAGTGTTCTAGCCACCACCGGGGAGCTGTTTTTT. Translated, it gives CASSVLATTGELFF.

The chain links TRBV9 to TRBJ1-1; 11 bases agree with TRBD1. V shed 3 bases and J 5 bases; nucleotides not matched to a gene: 9. The CDR3 extends over 16 amino acids. Germline V CDR1 and CDR2: SGDLS, YYNGEE. The CDR3 is CASSGTGGGLGTEAFF. DNA for the CDR3: TGTGCCAGCAGCGGGACAGGGGGCGGGTTGGGGACTGAAGCTTTCTTT.

On this clone: The same CDR3 can be traced to other DNA sequences in this sample. In DNA, the CDR3 is TGTGCCAGCAGCGTGCCGAGGTCAGGGATGGGCACCGGGGAGCTGTTTTTT. As protein: CASSVPRSGMGTGELFF. The chain employs TRBV9 and TRBJ2-2; possible D gene TRBD1, 5 bases. V shed 2 bases and J shed 4 bases, with 18 bases lying between them. Per the germline V gene, CDR1 is SGDLS and CDR2 is YYNGEE. The CDR3 spans 17 residues.

The J gene is TRBJ2-3, the V gene TRBV2; 10 bases agree with TRBD2. Per the germline V gene, CDR1 is SNHLY and CDR2 is FYNNEI. V trimming: 6 bases; J trimming: 1 base; junction bases outside the gene matches: 4. This CDR3 contains 15 residues. Here the CDR3 reads CASRTGTSGTDTQYF. CDR3 DNA sequence: TGTGCCAGCAGGACCGGGACTAGCGGCACAGATACGCAGTATTTT. Combining the CDR3 with reference TRBV2 and TRBJ2-3 gives the whole variable domain EPEVTQTPSHQVTQMGQEVILRCVPISNHLYFYWYRQILGQKVEFLVSFYNNEISEKSEIFDDQFSVERPDGSNFTLKIRSTKLEDSAMYFCASRTGTSGTDTQYFGPGTRLTVL.

This chain links TRBV4-1 with TRBJ2-5, with 10 bases fitting TRBD1. The J call may be mistaken, given a closer DNA end match to TRBJ2-7. CDR1 is MGHRA, CDR2 YSYEKL, per germline. This CDR3 is built from 14 residues. This CDR3 is CASSLLGQGSEQYF. CDR3 DNA sequence: TGCGCCAGCAGCCTCCTGGGACAGGGGAGCGAGCAGTACTTC.

The J gene is TRBJ1-4, the V gene TRBV29-1, with TRBD1 matching 8 bases. This CDR3 is built from 12 residues. V shed 6 bases and J 7 bases; nucleotides not matched to a gene: 4. In germline, CDR1 is SQVTM, CDR2 ANQGSEA. CDR3 in amino acids: CSVGQDTEKLFF. The CDR3 DNA reads TGCAGCGTGGGACAGGATACTGAAAAACTGTTTTTT.

The chain recombines TRBV4-1 with TRBJ2-7; perhaps TRBD1 as D (6 bases). In germline, CDR1 is MGHRA, CDR2 YSYEKL. This CDR3 comprises 15 residues. V was shortened by 4 bases and J by 7 bases, with 20 bases between the two germline ends. The CDR3 protein is CASSPRSGDQREQYF. CDR3 DNA sequence: TGCGCCAGCAGCCCTAGGTCAGGGGACCAGAGGGAGCAGTACTTC.

This clone was observed a single time. The CDR3 DNA follows: TGTGCCAGCAGCTTGGAGTTTATAATTGGGCAGAACTATGGCTACACCTTC. Translated, it gives CASSLEFIIGQNYGYTF. V usage is TRBV5-4 and J usage is TRBJ1-2; D ambiguous. CDR1 is SGHNT, CDR2 YYREEE, per germline (reference sequence). Deletions cut 0 bases from V and 2 bases from J, with 17 bases between. This CDR3 spans 17 amino acids.

The J gene is TRBJ1-1, the V gene TRBV6-1; TRBD1 matches 7 bases. Germline values: CDR1 MNHNS, CDR2 SASEGT. J was trimmed by 2 bases and V by 11 bases; bases with no gene match: 8. The CDR3 sequence is 13 residues long. Here the CDR3 DNA reads TGTGCCGGACAGGTCTCCGCTAACACTGAAGCTTTCTTT. It yields the protein CAGQVSANTEAFF.

This rearrangement joins TRBV11-3 to TRBJ2-7; D unclear. Trimming cost V 5 bases and J 2 bases, with 7 bases left between them. CDR3 size: 12 residues. CDR1 and CDR2 from the germline V gene are SGHNT and YENEEA. CDR3 bases: TGTGCCAGCAGCAAGCCCCCCTACGAGCAGTACTTC. Translation: CASSKPPYEQYF.

This chain uses TRBV28 with TRBJ2-7; D possibly corresponds to TRBD2 (5 bases). The CDR3 totals 15 residues. CDR1 MDHEN and CDR2 SYDVKM come from the germline V gene. V dropped 3 bases and J dropped 2 bases, with 14 bases sitting between them. CDR3 loop: CASSFTGNGAYEQYF. CDR3 coding DNA: TGTGCCAGCAGTTTTACGGGAAACGGGGCCTACGAGCAGTACTTC.

The chain links TRBV27 to TRBJ2-2; no clear D gene. Trimming took off 5 bases at V and 5 bases at J, with 15 bases between the two ends. There are 15 residues in the CDR3. Germline CDR1 and CDR2: MNHEY and SMNVEV (reference sequence). CDR3 in amino acids: CASSPVEAGTGELFF. The CDR3 nucleotides read TGTGCCAGCAGTCCGGTCGAGGCCGGAACCGGGGAGCTGTTTTTT.

The chain links TRBV7-7 to TRBJ2-7, with 9 bases fitting TRBD2. CDR1 and CDR2 (germline): SSHAT, FNYEAQ (reference sequence). This CDR3 region has 13 residues. V lost 5 bases to trimming and J lost 5 bases; unmatched junction nucleotides: 4. CDR3 in DNA: TGTGCCAGCAGCCCGGGACTAGCCAACGAGCAGTACTTC. Translation gives CASSPGLANEQYF.

The chain couples TRBV28 to TRBJ1-5; D is perhaps TRBD1 (6 bases). Germline CDR1 MDHEN, CDR2 SYDVKM. V was shortened by 5 bases and J by 3 bases, with 8 bases between the two germline ends. This CDR3 is built from 13 residues. As DNA, the CDR3 is TGTGCCAGCAGTCCAGGGGTCAATCAGCCCCAGCATTTT. Amino acids: CASSPGVNQPQHF.

This clone was observed a single time. The V and J genes are TRBV7-9 and TRBJ1-2, with no clear D. CDR3 length: 12 residues. Germline V lookup: CDR1 SEHNR, CDR2 FQNEAQ (reference sequence). V was pared by 1 base and J by 8 bases, with 8 bases between. This chain's CDR3 is CASSLGSEGYTF. For the CDR3, the DNA is TGTGCCAGCAGCTTAGGGTCCGAGGGCTACACCTTC.

This chain joins TRBV28 and TRBJ2-7; the match to TRBD1 covers 7 bases. V was pared by 4 bases and J by 3 bases, with 3 bases of the junction left unmatched. The V gene's germline CDR1 is MDHEN and CDR2 SYDVKM. The CDR3 is 13 amino acids. DNA for the CDR3: TGTGCCAGCAGTTACGGACAGGACTACGAGCAGTACTTC. It yields the protein CASSYGQDYEQYF.

The J gene is TRBJ2-5, the V gene TRBV18, with a tentative D call TRBD2 (5 bases). Trimming removed 2 bases at V and 5 bases at J, with 6 bases between. CDR3 size: 12 residues. Germline CDR1 reads KGHSH; CDR2 reads LQKENI. The chain's CDR3 is CASSPERETQYF. In DNA, the CDR3 is TGTGCCAGCTCACCAGAGCGGGAGACCCAGTACTTC. Full variable domain (rest looked up from reference TRBV18 and TRBJ2-5): NAGVMQNPRHLVRRRGQEARLRCSPMKGHSHVYWYRQLPEEGLKFMVYLQKENIIDESGMPKERFSAEFPKEGPSILRIQQVVRGDSAAYFCASSPERETQYFGPGTRLLVL.

This clone has just a few counts. The rearrangement uses TRBV19 and TRBJ1-2; the D gene is possibly TRBD1 (6 bases). Germline V gene lookup returns CDR1 LNHDA and CDR2 SQIVND (reference sequence). The length of the CDR3 is 16 residues. V was cut by 0 bases and J by 2 bases, with 13 bases left in between. For the CDR3, the DNA is TGTGCCAGTAGTATAGATCGCCGGGACAAGAACTATGGCTACACCTTC. Amino acids: CASSIDRRDKNYGYTF.